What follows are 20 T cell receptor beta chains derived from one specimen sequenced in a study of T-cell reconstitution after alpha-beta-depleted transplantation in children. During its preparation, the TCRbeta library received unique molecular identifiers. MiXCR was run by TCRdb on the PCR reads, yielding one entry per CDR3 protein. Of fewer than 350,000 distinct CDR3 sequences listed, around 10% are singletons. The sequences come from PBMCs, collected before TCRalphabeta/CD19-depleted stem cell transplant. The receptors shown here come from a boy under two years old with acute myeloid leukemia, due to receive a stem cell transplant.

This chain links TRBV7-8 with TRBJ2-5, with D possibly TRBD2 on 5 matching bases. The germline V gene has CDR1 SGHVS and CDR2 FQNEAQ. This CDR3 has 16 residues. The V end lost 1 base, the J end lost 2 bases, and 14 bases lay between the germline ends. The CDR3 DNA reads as TGTGCCAGCAGCTTAGGTCGCCTGGACTTGCAAGAGACCCAGTACTTC. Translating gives CASSLGRLDLQETQYF.

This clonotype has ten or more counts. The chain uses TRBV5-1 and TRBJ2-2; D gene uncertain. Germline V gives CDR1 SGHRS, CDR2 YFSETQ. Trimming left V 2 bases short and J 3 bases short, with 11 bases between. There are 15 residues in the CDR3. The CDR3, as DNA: TGCGCCAGCAGCTTCGATAACTTAGACACCGGGGAGCTGTTTTTT. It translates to CASSFDNLDTGELFF. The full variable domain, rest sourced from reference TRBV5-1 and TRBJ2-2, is KAGVTQTPRYLIKTRGQQVTLSCSPISGHRSVSWYQQTPGQGLQFLFEYFSETQRNKGNFPGRFSGRQFSNSRSEMNVSTLELGDSALYLCASSFDNLDTGELFFGEGSRLTVL.

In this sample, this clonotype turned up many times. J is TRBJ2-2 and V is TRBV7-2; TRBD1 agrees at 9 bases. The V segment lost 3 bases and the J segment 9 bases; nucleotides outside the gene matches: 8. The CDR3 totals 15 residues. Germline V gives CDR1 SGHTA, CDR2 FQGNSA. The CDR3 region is CASSFGDRVFRELFF. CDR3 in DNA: TGTGCCAGCAGCTTTGGGGACAGGGTGTTCCGGGAGCTGTTTTTT.

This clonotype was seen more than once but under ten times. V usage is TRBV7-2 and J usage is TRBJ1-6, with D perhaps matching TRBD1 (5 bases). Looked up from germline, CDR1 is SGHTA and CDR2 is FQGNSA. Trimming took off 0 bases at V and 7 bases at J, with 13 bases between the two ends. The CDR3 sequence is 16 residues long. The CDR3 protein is CASSLASGRRNSPLHF. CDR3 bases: TGTGCCAGCAGCTTAGCATCGGGACGACGCAATTCACCCCTCCACTTT. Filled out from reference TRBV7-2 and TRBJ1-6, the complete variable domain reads GAGVSQSPSNKVTEKGKDVELRCDPISGHTALYWYRQSLGQGLEFLIYFQGNSAPDKSGLPSDRFSAERTGGSVSTLTIQRTQQEDSAVYLCASSLASGRRNSPLHFGNGTRLTVT.

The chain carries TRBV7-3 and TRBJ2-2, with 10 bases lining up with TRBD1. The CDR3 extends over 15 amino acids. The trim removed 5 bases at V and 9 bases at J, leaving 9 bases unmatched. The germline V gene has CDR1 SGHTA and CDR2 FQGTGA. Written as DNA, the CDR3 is TGTGCCAGCAGCCTGACAGGGGGCGCGATTAGGGAGCTGTTTTTT. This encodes CASSLTGGAIRELFF. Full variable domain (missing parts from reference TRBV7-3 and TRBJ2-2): GAGVSQTPSNKVTEKGKYVELRCDPISGHTALYWYRQSLGQGPEFLIYFQGTGAADDSGLPNDRFFAVRPEGSVSTLKIQRTERGDSAVYLCASSLTGGAIRELFFGEGSRLTVL.

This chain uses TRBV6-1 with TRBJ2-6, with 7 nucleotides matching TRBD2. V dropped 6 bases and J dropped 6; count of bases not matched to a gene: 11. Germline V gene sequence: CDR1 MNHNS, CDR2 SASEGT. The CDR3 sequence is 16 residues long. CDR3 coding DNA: TGTGCCAGCAGATGGGGGAGGGCCGGTGTGGCCAACGTCCTGACTTTC. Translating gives CASRWGRAGVANVLTF.

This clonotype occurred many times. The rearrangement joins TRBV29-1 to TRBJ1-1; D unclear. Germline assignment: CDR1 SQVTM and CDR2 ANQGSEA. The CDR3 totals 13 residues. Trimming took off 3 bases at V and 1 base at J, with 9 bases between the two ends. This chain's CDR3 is CSVDPRGNTEAFF. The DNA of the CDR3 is TGCAGCGTTGACCCCAGAGGGAACACTGAAGCTTTCTTT.

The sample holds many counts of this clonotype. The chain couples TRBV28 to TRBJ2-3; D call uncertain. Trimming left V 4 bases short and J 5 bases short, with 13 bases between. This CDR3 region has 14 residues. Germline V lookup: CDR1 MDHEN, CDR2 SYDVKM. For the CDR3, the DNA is TGTGCCAGCAGTTCCTACCAGTGGGGAGATACGCAGTATTTT. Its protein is CASSSYQWGDTQYF.

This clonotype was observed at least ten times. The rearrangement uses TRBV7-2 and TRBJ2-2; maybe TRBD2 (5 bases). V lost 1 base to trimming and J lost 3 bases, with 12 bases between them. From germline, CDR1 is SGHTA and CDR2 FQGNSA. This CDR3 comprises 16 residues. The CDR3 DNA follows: TGTGCCAGCAGCTTAGGAGGGCCGACCGACACCGGGGAGCTGTTTTTT. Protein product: CASSLGGPTDTGELFF.

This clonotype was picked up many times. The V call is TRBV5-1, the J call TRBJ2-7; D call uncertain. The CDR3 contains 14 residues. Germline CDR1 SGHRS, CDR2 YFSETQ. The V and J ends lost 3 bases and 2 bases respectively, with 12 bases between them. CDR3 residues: CASSSLPGPYEQYF. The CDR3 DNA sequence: TGCGCCAGCAGCTCTCTTCCAGGCCCCTACGAGCAGTACTTC.

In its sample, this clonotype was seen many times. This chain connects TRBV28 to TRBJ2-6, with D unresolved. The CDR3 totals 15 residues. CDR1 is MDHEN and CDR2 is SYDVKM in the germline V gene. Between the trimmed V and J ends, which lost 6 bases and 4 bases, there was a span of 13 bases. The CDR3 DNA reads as TGTGCCAGCAGCCACAGCTCCCACGGGGCCAACGTCCTGACTTTC. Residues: CASSHSSHGANVLTF.

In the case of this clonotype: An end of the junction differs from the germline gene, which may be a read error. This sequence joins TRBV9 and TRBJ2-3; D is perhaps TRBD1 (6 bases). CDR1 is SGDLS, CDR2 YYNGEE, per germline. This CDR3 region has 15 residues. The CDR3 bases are TGTGCCAGCAGCGTAGGGGGGCATCGCACAGATCCGCAGTATTTT. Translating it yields CASSVGGHRTDPQYF.

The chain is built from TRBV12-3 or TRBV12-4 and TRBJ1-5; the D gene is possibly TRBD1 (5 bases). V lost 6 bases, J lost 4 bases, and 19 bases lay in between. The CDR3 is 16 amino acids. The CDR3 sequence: CASSPTQGIRNQPQHF. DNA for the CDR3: TGTGCCAGCAGCCCCACCCAGGGAATCCGAAATCAGCCCCAGCATTTT.

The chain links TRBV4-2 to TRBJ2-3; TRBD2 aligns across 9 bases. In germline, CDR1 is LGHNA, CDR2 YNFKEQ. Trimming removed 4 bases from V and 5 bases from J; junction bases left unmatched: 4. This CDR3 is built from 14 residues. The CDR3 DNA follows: TGTGCCAGCAGCCCAGGACTAGCGATAGATACGCAGTATTTT. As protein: CASSPGLAIDTQYF.

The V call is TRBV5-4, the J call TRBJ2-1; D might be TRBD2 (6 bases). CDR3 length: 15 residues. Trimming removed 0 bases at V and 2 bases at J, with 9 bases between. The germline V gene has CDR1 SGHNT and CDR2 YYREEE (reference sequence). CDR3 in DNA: TGTGCCAGCAGCTTGGAACCGGGAGCCTACAATGAGCAGTTCTTC. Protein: CASSLEPGAYNEQFF.

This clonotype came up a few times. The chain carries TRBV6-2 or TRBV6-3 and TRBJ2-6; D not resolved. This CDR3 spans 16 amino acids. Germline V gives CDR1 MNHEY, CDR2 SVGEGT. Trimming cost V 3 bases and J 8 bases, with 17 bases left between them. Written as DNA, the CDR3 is TGTGCCAGCAGTTATCTAAGGCCAGCCGGGTCCAACGTCCTGACTTTC. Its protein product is CASSYLRPAGSNVLTF.

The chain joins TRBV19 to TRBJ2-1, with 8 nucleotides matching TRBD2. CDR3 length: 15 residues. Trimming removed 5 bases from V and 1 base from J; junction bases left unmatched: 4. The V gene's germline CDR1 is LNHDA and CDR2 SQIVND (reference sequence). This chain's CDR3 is CASSRGGRSYNEQFF. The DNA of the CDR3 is TGTGCCAGTAGTCGGGGCGGGAGGTCCTACAATGAGCAGTTCTTC.

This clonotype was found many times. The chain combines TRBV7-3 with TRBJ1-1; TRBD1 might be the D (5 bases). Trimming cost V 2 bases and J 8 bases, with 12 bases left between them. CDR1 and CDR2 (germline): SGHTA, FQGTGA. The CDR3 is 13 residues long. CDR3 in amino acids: CASSLQQGLEAFF. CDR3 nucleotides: TGTGCCAGCAGCTTACAGCAGGGTCTAGAAGCTTTCTTT.

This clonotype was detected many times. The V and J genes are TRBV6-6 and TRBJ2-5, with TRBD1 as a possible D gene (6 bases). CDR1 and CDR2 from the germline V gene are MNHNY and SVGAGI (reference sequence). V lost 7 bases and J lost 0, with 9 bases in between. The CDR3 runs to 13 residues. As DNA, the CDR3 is TGTGCCAGCATTAGGGGGAACCAAGAGACCCAGTACTTC. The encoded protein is CASIRGNQETQYF.

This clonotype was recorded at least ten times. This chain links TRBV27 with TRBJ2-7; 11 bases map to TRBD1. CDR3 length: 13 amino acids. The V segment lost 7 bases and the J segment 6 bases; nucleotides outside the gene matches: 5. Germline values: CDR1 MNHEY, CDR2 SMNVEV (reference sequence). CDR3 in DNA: TGTGCCAGCATAGGACAGGGGGCCTCCGAGCAGTACTTC. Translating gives CASIGQGASEQYF.